What follows are 32 T cell receptor beta chains derived from one specimen sequenced in a study of cytomegalovirus exposure and HLA in healthy donors. It was with 60 Vbeta and 13 Jbeta primers that the PCR ran. Only in-frame clones appear in the TCRdb table, and some are missing; sequencing was by immunoSEQ multiplex PCR. Among tens of thousands of clones, roughly 85% were seen once, and the ten largest hold 1.6%. The source material was PBMCs. Source of these receptors: a man aged 25 to 40 in good health and CMV-seronegative.

The chain employs TRBV4-3 and TRBJ2-3; 8 bases agree with TRBD2. The V gene end was trimmed by 0 bases and the J gene end by 4 bases; junction bases not matched to a gene: 3. The CDR3 covers 15 residues. CDR1 is LGHNA and CDR2 is YSLEER in the germline V gene. CDR3 DNA: TGCGCCAGCAGCCAAGAAGGGCGGGGGGCAGATACGCAGTATTTT. Translation gives CASSQEGRGADTQYF.

This chain connects TRBV7-2 to TRBJ1-1; 7 bases agree with TRBD1. The CDR3 extends over 14 amino acids. Germline-derived CDR1 and CDR2 are SGHTA and FQGNSA. The V gene end was trimmed by 5 bases and the J gene end by 0 bases; junction bases not matched to a gene: 3. The CDR3 DNA is TGTGCCAGCAGCCTTACAGGGGTGAACACTGAAGCTTTCTTT. The encoded protein is CASSLTGVNTEAFF.

The rearrangement joins TRBV10-3 to TRBJ1-4; 9 bases agree with TRBD1. Germline V gene data show CDR1 as ENHRY and CDR2 as SYGVKD. This CDR3 region has 15 residues. Trimming cost V 1 base and J 5 bases; bases outside gene matches: 2. CDR3: CAISEWTGANEKLFF. The CDR3 region has the DNA TGTGCCATCAGTGAGTGGACAGGGGCAAATGAAAAACTGTTTTTT.

V is TRBV6-5 and J is TRBJ2-7, with 7 bases matching TRBD1. The CDR3 sequence is 15 residues long. The germline CDR1 and CDR2 sequences are MNHEY and SVGAGI. V dropped 2 bases and J dropped 3; count of bases not matched to a gene: 7. CDR3 loop: CASSYGDGTDYEQYF. The CDR3 DNA reads as TGTGCCAGCAGTTACGGCGACGGGACAGACTACGAGCAGTACTTC.

This chain uses TRBV19 with TRBJ2-1; TRBD2 matches 10 bases. The CDR3 is 16 amino acids. Germline V gene data show CDR1 as LNHDA and CDR2 as SQIVND (reference sequence). Losses at the gene ends were 2 bases for V and 10 bases for J; bases not matched to a gene: 11. The CDR3 DNA is TGTGCCAGTAGTATATCGAGGCTAGCGGGAGAGGAGGAGCAGTTCTTC. Translated, it gives CASSISRLAGEEEQFF.

The chain recombines TRBV6-6 with TRBJ2-1; 8 bases align to TRBD2. V lost 4 bases to trimming and J lost 5 bases; unmatched junction nucleotides: 4. Germline V gene data show CDR1 as MNHNY and CDR2 as SVGAGI (reference sequence). The CDR3 spans 14 residues. CDR3 residues: CASSSTSENNEQFF. In DNA form, the CDR3 reads TGTGCCAGCAGTTCGACTAGCGAGAACAATGAGCAGTTCTTC.

The V and J genes are TRBV5-6 and TRBJ2-1, with TRBD2 matching over 11 bases. CDR1 and CDR2 (germline): SGHDT, YYEEEE. The CDR3 runs 17 residues. The V segment lost 0 bases and the J segment 8 bases; nucleotides outside the gene matches: 10. CDR3 sequence (DNA): TGTGCCAGCAGCTTGGCCTCTAGCGGGAGGAGGGTACATGAGCAGTTCTTC. Amino acids: CASSLASSGRRVHEQFF.

V is TRBV30 and J is TRBJ1-2; D remains ambiguous. Germline-derived CDR1 and CDR2 are GTSNPN and SVGIG (reference sequence). This CDR3 has 12 amino acids. V was clipped by 1 base and J by 8 bases, with 11 bases between them. CDR3 nucleotide sequence: TGTGCCTGGAGTGGAAACATGAAGGGCTACACCTTC. It codes for CAWSGNMKGYTF.

This clone was seen only once. The chain recombines TRBV4-1 with TRBJ2-1; D may be TRBD2 (7 bases). The V gene lost 1 base and the J gene lost 2 bases, with 18 bases spanning the gap. Germline CDR1 reads MGHRA; CDR2 reads YSYEKL. The CDR3 consists of 18 residues. The CDR3 spells CASSQVVSPGGPYNEQFF. Here the CDR3 DNA reads TGCGCCAGCAGCCAAGTGGTGTCGCCGGGGGGCCCCTACAATGAGCAGTTCTTC.

J is TRBJ2-1 and V is TRBV2; TRBD2 is a possible D gene (5 bases). Germline V lookup: CDR1 SNHLY, CDR2 FYNNEI. V lost 4 bases and J 5 bases, leaving 12 bases between the germline ends. This CDR3 contains 14 residues. In DNA form, the CDR3 reads TGTGCCAGCAGTGGATCGGGATCCAACAATGAGCAGTTCTTC. It specifies CASSGSGSNNEQFF.

This sequence joins TRBV5-1 and TRBJ2-5; the D gene is possibly TRBD2 (5 bases). The CDR3 covers 14 residues. V was trimmed by 4 bases and J by 2 bases, leaving 12 bases between them. Germline loops: CDR1 SGHRS, CDR2 YFSETQ. This CDR3 reads CASSNEGRQETQYF. The CDR3, as DNA: TGCGCCAGCAGCAATGAGGGTAGGCAAGAGACCCAGTACTTC.

This clone has only one observation. The gene calls are TRBV5-6 and TRBJ2-2; a possible D gene is TRBD2 (6 bases). V was clipped by 0 bases and J by 2 bases, with 14 bases between them. The CDR3 covers 17 residues. Germline loops: CDR1 SGHDT, CDR2 YYEEEE. This chain's CDR3 is CASSLEGTGTNTGELFF. DNA for the CDR3: TGTGCCAGCAGCTTGGAAGGGACTGGAACTAACACCGGGGAGCTGTTTTTT. The entire variable domain, with the rest obtained from reference TRBV5-6 and TRBJ2-2, is as follows: DAGVTQSPTHLIKTRGQQVTLRCSPKSGHDTVSWYQQALGQGPQFIFQYYEEEERQRGNFPDRFSGHQFPNYSSELNVNALLLGDSALYLCASSLEGTGTNTGELFFGEGSRLTVL.

This clone was counted once. The chain combines TRBV5-4 with TRBJ2-7; 9 bases are a match to TRBD2. The V gene's germline CDR1 is SGHNT and CDR2 YYREEE (reference sequence). V shed 9 bases, J shed 4 bases, and the junction held 8 bases outside the gene matches. This CDR3 is 13 amino acids long. The chain's CDR3 is CATETSGGYEQYF. As DNA, the CDR3 is TGTGCCACCGAGACTAGCGGAGGTTACGAGCAGTACTTC.

The genes are TRBV30 and TRBJ2-3; 12 nucleotides match TRBD1. Germline CDR1 and CDR2: GTSNPN and SVGIG (reference sequence). The CDR3 extends over 13 amino acids. Germline trimming cut 5 bases from V and 5 bases from J; bases unmatched to any gene: 2. The CDR3 DNA sequence: TGTGCCTGGGGGACAGGGGGCAGAGATACGCAGTATTTT. It codes for CAWGTGGRDTQYF. Filled out from reference TRBV30 and TRBJ2-3, the complete variable domain reads SQTIHQWPATLVQPVGSPLSLECTVEGTSNPNLYWYRQAAGRGLQLLFYSVGIGQISSEVPQNLSASRPQDRQFILSSKKLLLSDSGFYLCAWGTGGRDTQYFGPGTRLTVL.

As concerns this clone: Relative to the germline gene, one junction end is altered; a read error may explain this. V usage is TRBV9 and J usage is TRBJ2-5; 8 nucleotides agree with TRBD1. Germline assignment: CDR1 SGDLS and CDR2 YYNGEE. The CDR3 runs to 16 residues. The CDR3 loop is CASSVVGDRTQDTQYF. The CDR3 region has the DNA TGTGCCAGCAGCGTGGTCGGGGACAGGACACAAGATACCCAGTACTTC.

This chain uses TRBV19 with TRBJ1-5; 9 bases fit TRBD1. Per germline, CDR1 LNHDA and CDR2 SQIVND (reference sequence). Trimming took 4 bases from V and 0 from J; bases not matched to a gene: 1. The CDR3 is 15 residues long. CDR3 coding DNA: TGTGCCAGTAGTAAGGACAGGGGTAGCAATCAGCCCCAGCATTTT. It specifies CASSKDRGSNQPQHF.

This chain joins TRBV19 and TRBJ1-5; 7 positions match TRBD1. This CDR3 has 15 residues. V lost 5 bases and J lost 2; bases outside the gene matches: 6. Looked up from germline, CDR1 is LNHDA and CDR2 is SQIVND (reference sequence). CDR3 sequence: CASSARTGGNQPQHF. The CDR3 nucleotides are TGTGCCAGTAGTGCCAGGACAGGAGGCAATCAGCCCCAGCATTTT.

The rearrangement links TRBV9 to TRBJ2-1, with TRBD2 identical over 11 bases. With 0 bases clipped from V and 1 base from J, the junction kept 6 bases outside the gene matches. Looked up from germline, CDR1 is SGDLS and CDR2 is YYNGEE. The CDR3 loop spans 18 amino acids. CDR3 nucleotide sequence: TGTGCCAGCAGCGTAGGACTAGCGGGGCCAATTTCCTACAATGAGCAGTTCTTC. Amino acid sequence: CASSVGLAGPISYNEQFF. Complete variable domain (other parts from reference TRBV9 and TRBJ2-1): DSGVTQTPKHLITATGQRVTLRCSPRSGDLSVYWYQQSLDQGLQFLIQYYNGEERAKGNILERFSAQQFPDLHSELNLSSLELGDSALYFCASSVGLAGPISYNEQFFGPGTRLTVL.

The chain couples TRBV11-3 to TRBJ2-7; D unresolved. Germline CDR1 SGHNT, CDR2 YENEEA. This CDR3 region has 12 residues. The germline V and J ends were trimmed by 5 bases and 2 bases, with 7 bases remaining between them. The CDR3: CASSHSAYEQYF. CDR3 nucleotide sequence: TGTGCCAGCAGCCACAGTGCCTACGAGCAGTACTTC.

As DNA, the CDR3 is TGTGCCAGCAGCACCTCCGGGGGCACTGAAGCTTTCTTT. Protein: CASSTSGGTEAFF. The chain has TRBV7-2 and TRBJ1-1; the D gene is possibly TRBD1 (5 bases). Trimming removed 5 bases at V and 4 bases at J, with 11 bases between. CDR1 and CDR2 from the germline V gene are SGHTA and FQGNSA. This CDR3 is 13 amino acids long.

This chain links TRBV7-2 with TRBJ2-7; D unclear. V was shortened by 5 bases and J by 4 bases, with 12 bases between the two germline ends. CDR1 and CDR2 from the germline V gene are SGHTA and FQGNSA. This CDR3 contains 13 residues. Here the CDR3 DNA reads TGTGCCAGCAGCAATACCCCGACTTACGAGCAGTACTTC. Amino acids: CASSNTPTYEQYF.

This chain's CDR3 is CASSLAPRYEQYF. The CDR3 DNA reads TGTGCCAGCAGCTTAGCGCCGAGATACGAGCAGTACTTC. The chain employs TRBV7-9 and TRBJ2-7, with D unresolved. V lost 0 bases and J lost 4, with 7 bases in between. Per germline, CDR1 SEHNR and CDR2 FQNEAQ (reference sequence). The CDR3 totals 13 residues.

The genes are TRBV5-1 and TRBJ2-5; 7 bases map to TRBD1. Trimming removed 4 bases from V and 4 bases from J; junction bases left unmatched: 4. Per germline, CDR1 SGHRS and CDR2 YFSETQ. This CDR3 is built from 13 residues. The DNA of the CDR3 is TGCGCCAGCAGCGCAGGGGGTGCAGAGACCCAGTACTTC. It encodes CASSAGGAETQYF.

V and J are TRBV30 and TRBJ2-7; TRBD2 aligns across 13 bases. The CDR3 runs to 15 residues. V shed 0 bases and J 3 bases; nucleotides not matched to a gene: 2. Germline V lookup: CDR1 GTSNPN, CDR2 SVGIG (reference sequence). The CDR3 DNA sequence: TGTGCCTGGAGTGTTGGGACTAGCGGGATCTACGAGCAGTACTTC. Its translation: CAWSVGTSGIYEQYF.

V is TRBV15 and J is TRBJ2-7, with D perhaps matching TRBD2 (6 bases). This CDR3 has 14 amino acids. V lost 0 bases, J lost 9 bases, and 15 bases lay in between. Germline-derived CDR1 and CDR2 are LNHNV and YYDKDF (reference sequence). In nucleotides, the CDR3 is TGTGCCACCAGCAGAGAACAATGGGGGGACCCGCAGTACTTC. It specifies CATSREQWGDPQYF.

The genes are TRBV5-4 and TRBJ2-7, with D possibly TRBD2 on 6 matching bases. With 4 bases removed from V and 6 bases from J, the gap between germline ends came to 17 bases. CDR1 and CDR2 from the germline V gene are SGHNT and YYREEE (reference sequence). The CDR3 has 14 amino acids. This CDR3 reads CASSPGTQSGEQYF. The CDR3 DNA reads TGTGCCAGCAGCCCCGGGACTCAGTCCGGCGAGCAGTACTTC. The full variable domain, completed using reference TRBV5-4 and TRBJ2-7, is ETGVTQSPTHLIKTRGQQVTLRCSSQSGHNTVSWYQQALGQGPQFIFQYYREEENGRGNFPPRFSGLQFPNYSSELNVNALELDDSALYLCASSPGTQSGEQYFGPGTRLTVT.

This sequence joins TRBV30 and TRBJ1-1; tentative D call: TRBD1 (6 bases). The CDR3 is made up of 14 amino acids. V dropped 0 bases and J dropped 3 bases, with 11 bases sitting between them. Germline loops: CDR1 GTSNPN, CDR2 SVGIG (reference sequence). The CDR3 DNA sequence: TGTGCCTGGAGTGTACGGCAGGGGTACACTGAAGCTTTCTTT. Residues: CAWSVRQGYTEAFF.

V is TRBV11-3 and J is TRBJ2-7, with 10 bases that match TRBD2. V gave up 6 bases and J gave up 4 bases; unmatched junction bases: 9. Germline CDR1 reads SGHNT; CDR2 reads YENEEA. The CDR3 covers 15 residues. The CDR3: CASRSTSGTIYEQYF. The CDR3 DNA reads as TGTGCCAGCAGATCTACTAGCGGGACAATTTACGAGCAGTACTTC. Together with reference TRBV11-3 and TRBJ2-7, the CDR3 gives the full variable domain: EAGVVQSPRYKIIEKKQPVAFWCNPISGHNTLYWYLQNLGQGPELLIRYENEEAVDDSQLPKDRFSAERLKGVDSTLKIQPAELGDSAVYLCASRSTSGTIYEQYFGPGTRLTVT.

The CDR3 loop is CASSFGDGRHEQFF. The CDR3 DNA is TGCGCCAGCAGCTTCGGGGACGGGAGGCATGAGCAGTTCTTC. V is TRBV5-1 and J is TRBJ2-1; 7 nucleotides match TRBD2. The CDR3 has 14 amino acids. V gave up 2 bases and J gave up 8 bases; unmatched junction bases: 7. CDR1 SGHRS and CDR2 YFSETQ come from the germline V gene. The full variable domain, in which reference TRBV5-1 and TRBJ2-1 provide the parts outside the CDR3, is KAGVTQTPRYLIKTRGQQVTLSCSPISGHRSVSWYQQTPGQGLQFLFEYFSETQRNKGNFPGRFSGRQFSNSRSEMNVSTLELGDSALYLCASSFGDGRHEQFFGPGTRLTVL.

The chain uses TRBV5-8 and TRBJ1-5; TRBD1 matches 7 bases. After removal of 1 base from V and 0 bases from J, the junction contained 7 bases not matched to a gene. CDR1 SGHTS and CDR2 YDEGEE come from the germline V gene. This CDR3 has 17 amino acids. The CDR3 DNA sequence: TGTGCCAGCAGCTTGAGCTTAGCAGGGGGTAGCAATCAGCCCCAGCATTTT. This translates into CASSLSLAGGSNQPQHF.

The J gene is TRBJ1-2, the V gene TRBV4-2, with 11 positions matching TRBD1. The V segment lost 5 bases and the J segment 6 bases; nucleotides outside the gene matches: 11. Per the germline V gene, CDR1 is LGHNA and CDR2 is YNFKEQ. This CDR3 is built from 16 residues. The CDR3 spells CASSAGQGASSDGYTF. Here the CDR3 DNA reads TGTGCCAGCAGCGCCGGACAGGGGGCTTCGTCGGATGGCTACACCTTC.

There are a few counts of this clone. J is TRBJ1-4 and V is TRBV27; TRBD1 agrees at 9 bases. The CDR3 extends over 15 amino acids. V trimming: 3 bases; J trimming: 3 bases; junction bases outside the gene matches: 2. CDR1 is MNHEY, CDR2 SMNVEV, per germline (reference sequence). CDR3 loop: CASSFRDRANEKLFF. The CDR3 DNA is TGTGCCAGCAGTTTTAGGGACAGGGCTAATGAAAAACTGTTTTTT.